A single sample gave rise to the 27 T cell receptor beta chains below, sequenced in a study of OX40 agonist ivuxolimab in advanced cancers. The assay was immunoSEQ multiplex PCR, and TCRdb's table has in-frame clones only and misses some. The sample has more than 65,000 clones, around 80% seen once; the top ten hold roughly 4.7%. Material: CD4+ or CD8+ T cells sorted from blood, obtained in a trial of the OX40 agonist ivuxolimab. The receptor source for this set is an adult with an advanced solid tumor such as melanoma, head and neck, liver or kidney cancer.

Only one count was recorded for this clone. The CDR3 DNA sequence: TGTGCCAGCAGCTTAGTCATCAGGGACCCTGTAGCTTTCTTT. Protein product: CASSLVIRDPVAFF. The chain has TRBV7-2 and TRBJ1-1; D may be TRBD1 (5 bases). Germline V CDR1 and CDR2: SGHTA, FQGNSA. The CDR3 runs 14 residues. Trimming stripped 1 base from V and 10 bases from J, with 16 bases between.

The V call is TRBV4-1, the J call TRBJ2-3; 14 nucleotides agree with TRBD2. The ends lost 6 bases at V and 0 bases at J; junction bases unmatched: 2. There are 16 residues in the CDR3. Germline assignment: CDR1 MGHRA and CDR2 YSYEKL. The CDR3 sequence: CASSRTSGGSTDTQYF. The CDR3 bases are TGCGCCAGCAGTCGGACTAGCGGGGGGAGCACAGATACGCAGTATTTT.

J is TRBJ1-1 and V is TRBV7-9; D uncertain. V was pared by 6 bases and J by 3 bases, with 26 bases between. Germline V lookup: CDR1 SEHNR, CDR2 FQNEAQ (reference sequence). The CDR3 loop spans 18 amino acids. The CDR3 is CASRSPPFVGNRDTEAFF. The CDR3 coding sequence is TGTGCCAGCAGGTCCCCCCCCTTTGTGGGTAATCGGGACACTGAAGCTTTCTTT.

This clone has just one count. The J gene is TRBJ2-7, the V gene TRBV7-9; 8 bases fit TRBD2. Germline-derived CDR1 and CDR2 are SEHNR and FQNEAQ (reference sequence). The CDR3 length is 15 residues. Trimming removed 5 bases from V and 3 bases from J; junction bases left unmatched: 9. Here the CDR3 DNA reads TGTGCCAGCAGCGCCTTTAGCGGGGACCTCTACGAGCAGTACTTC. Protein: CASSAFSGDLYEQYF.

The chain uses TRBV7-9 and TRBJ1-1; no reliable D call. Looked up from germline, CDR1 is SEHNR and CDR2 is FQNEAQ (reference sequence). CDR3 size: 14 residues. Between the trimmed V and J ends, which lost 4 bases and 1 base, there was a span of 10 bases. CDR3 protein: CASSSQMANTEAFF. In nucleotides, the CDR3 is TGTGCCAGCAGCTCCCAGATGGCGAACACTGAAGCTTTCTTT. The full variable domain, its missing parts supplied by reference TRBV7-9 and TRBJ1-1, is DTGVSQNPRHKITKRGQNVTFRCDPISEHNRLYWYRQTLGQGPEFLTYFQNEAQLEKSRLLSDRFSAERPKGSFSTLEIQRTEQGDSAMYLCASSSQMANTEAFFGQGTRLTVV.

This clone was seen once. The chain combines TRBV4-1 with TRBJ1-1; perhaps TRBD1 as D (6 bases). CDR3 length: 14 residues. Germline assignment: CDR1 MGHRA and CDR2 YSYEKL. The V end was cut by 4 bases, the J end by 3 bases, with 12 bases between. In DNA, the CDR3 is TGCGCCAGCAGCCTTTCGGACAGATACACTGAAGCTTTCTTT. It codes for CASSLSDRYTEAFF.

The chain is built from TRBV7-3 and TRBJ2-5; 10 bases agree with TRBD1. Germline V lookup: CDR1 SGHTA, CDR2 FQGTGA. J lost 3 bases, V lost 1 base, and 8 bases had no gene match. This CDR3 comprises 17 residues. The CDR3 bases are TGTGCCAGCAGCTTAAGACCGGTAGGGACAGGGGAAGAGACCCAGTACTTC. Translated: CASSLRPVGTGEETQYF.

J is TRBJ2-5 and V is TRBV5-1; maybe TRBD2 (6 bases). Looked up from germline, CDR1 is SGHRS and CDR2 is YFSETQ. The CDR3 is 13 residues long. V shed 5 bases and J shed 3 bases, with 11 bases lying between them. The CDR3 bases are TGCGCCAGCAGTATCCCGGGGGAAGAGACCCAGTACTTC. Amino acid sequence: CASSIPGEETQYF.

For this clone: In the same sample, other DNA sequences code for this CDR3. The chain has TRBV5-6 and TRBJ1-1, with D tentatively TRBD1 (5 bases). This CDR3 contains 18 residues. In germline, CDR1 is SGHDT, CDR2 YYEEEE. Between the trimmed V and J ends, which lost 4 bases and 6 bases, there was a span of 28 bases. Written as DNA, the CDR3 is TGTGCCAGCAGCCGGGGTCCTGGCGGGCGGGGGATTATCGCTGAAGCTTTCTTT. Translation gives CASSRGPGGRGIIAEAFF.

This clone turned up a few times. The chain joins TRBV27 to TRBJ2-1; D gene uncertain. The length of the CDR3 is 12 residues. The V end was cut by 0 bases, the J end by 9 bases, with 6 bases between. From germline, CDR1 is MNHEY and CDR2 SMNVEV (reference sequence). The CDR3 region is CASSLSIGEQFF. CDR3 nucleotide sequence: TGTGCCAGCAGTTTATCGATTGGTGAGCAGTTCTTC.

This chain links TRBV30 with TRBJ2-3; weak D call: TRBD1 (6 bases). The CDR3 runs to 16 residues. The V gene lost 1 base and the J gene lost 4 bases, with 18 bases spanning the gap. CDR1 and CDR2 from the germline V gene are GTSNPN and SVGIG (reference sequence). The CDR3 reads CAWSGQESHFADTQYF. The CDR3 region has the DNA TGTGCCTGGAGTGGACAGGAGTCGCACTTCGCAGATACGCAGTATTTT. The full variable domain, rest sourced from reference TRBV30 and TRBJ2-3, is SQTIHQWPATLVQPVGSPLSLECTVEGTSNPNLYWYRQAAGRGLQLLFYSVGIGQISSEVPQNLSASRPQDRQFILSSKKLLLSDSGFYLCAWSGQESHFADTQYFGPGTRLTVL.

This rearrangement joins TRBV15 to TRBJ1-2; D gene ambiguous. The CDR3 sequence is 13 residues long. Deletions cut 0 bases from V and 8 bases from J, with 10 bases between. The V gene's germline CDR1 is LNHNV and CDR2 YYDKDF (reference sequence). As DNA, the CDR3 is TGTGCCACCAGCAGAGATAGCCGACTGGGCTACACCTTC. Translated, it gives CATSRDSRLGYTF.

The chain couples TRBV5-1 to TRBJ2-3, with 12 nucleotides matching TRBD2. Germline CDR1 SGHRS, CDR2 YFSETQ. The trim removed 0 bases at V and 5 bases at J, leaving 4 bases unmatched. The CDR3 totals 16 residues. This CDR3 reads CASSLGLAGAIDTQYF. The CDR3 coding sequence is TGCGCCAGCAGCTTGGGACTAGCGGGAGCAATAGATACGCAGTATTTT.

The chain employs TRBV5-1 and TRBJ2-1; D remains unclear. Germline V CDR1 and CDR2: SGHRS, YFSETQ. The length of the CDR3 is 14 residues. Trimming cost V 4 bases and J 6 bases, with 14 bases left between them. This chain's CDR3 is CASSPNWVANEQFF. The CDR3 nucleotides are TGCGCCAGCAGCCCCAACTGGGTCGCCAATGAGCAGTTCTTC.

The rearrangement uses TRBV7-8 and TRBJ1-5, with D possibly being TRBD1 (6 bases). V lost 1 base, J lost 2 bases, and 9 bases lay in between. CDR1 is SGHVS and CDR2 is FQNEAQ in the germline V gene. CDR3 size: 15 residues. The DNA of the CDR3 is TGTGCCAGCAGCTTAGTGGGGGGCGGCAATCAGCCCCAGCATTTT. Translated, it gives CASSLVGGGNQPQHF. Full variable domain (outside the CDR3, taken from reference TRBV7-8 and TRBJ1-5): GAGVSQSPRYKVAKRGQDVALRCDPISGHVSLFWYQQALGQGPEFLTYFQNEAQLDKSGLPSDRFFAERPEGSVSTLKIQRTQQEDSAVYLCASSLVGGGNQPQHFGDGTRLSIL.

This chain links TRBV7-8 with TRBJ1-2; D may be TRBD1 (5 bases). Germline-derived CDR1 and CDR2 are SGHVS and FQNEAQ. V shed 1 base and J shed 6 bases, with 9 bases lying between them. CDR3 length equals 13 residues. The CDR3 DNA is TGTGCCAGCAGCTTAGTAAGGGGCAATGGCTACACCTTC. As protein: CASSLVRGNGYTF. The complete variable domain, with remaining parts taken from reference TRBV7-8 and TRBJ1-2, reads GAGVSQSPRYKVAKRGQDVALRCDPISGHVSLFWYQQALGQGPEFLTYFQNEAQLDKSGLPSDRFFAERPEGSVSTLKIQRTQQEDSAVYLCASSLVRGNGYTFGSGTRLTVV.

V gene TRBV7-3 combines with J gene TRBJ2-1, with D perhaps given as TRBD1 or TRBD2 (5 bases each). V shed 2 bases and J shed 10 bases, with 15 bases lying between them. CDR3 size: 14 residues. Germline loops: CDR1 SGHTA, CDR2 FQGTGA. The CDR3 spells CASSLGEGIGEQFF. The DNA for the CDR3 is TGTGCCAGCAGCTTAGGTGAGGGGATCGGAGAGCAGTTCTTC.

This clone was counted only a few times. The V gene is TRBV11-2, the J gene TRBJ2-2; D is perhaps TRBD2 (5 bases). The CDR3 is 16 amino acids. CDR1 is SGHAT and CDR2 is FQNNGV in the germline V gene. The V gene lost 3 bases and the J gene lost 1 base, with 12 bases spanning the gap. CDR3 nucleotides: TGTGCCAGCAGCTTGGCCGGGATTCAGAACACCGGGGAGCTGTTTTTT. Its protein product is CASSLAGIQNTGELFF.

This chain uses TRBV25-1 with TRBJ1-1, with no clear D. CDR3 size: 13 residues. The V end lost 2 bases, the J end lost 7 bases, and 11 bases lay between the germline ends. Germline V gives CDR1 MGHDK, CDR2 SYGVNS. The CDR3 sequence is CASSEVSWGEAFF. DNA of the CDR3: TGTGCCAGCAGTGAAGTGTCCTGGGGTGAAGCTTTCTTT.

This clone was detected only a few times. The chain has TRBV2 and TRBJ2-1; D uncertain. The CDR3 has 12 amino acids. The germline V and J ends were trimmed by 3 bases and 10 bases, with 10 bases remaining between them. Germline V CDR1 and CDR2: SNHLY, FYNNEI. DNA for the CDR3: TGTGCCAGCAGTGACCTGGTTAGGGAGCAGTTCTTC. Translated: CASSDLVREQFF.

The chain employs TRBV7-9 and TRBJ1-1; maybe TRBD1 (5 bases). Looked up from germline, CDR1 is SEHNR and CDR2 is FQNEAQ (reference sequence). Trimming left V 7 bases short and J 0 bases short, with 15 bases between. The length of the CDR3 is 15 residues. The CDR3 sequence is CASMRDSTMNTEAFF. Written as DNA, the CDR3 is TGTGCCAGCATGAGAGACAGCACGATGAACACTGAAGCTTTCTTT.

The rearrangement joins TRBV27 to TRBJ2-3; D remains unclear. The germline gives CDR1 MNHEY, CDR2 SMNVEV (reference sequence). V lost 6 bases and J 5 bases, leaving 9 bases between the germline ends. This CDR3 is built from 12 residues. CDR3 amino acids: CASSSSKDTQYF. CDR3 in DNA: TGTGCCAGCAGCTCCTCCAAAGATACGCAGTATTTT.

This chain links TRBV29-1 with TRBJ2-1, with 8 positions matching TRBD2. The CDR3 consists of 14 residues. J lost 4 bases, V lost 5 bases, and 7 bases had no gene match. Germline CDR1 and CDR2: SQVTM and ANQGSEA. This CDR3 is CSVCIAGRYNEQFF. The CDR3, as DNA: TGCAGCGTTTGTATAGCGGGGCGTTACAATGAGCAGTTCTTC.

CDR3 nucleotide sequence: TGCGCCAGCAGCTTGGGCCTCGGGCCCCATCAGCCCCAGCATTTT. Its translation: CASSLGLGPHQPQHF. The chain uses TRBV5-1 and TRBJ1-5; D gene ambiguous. The germline V and J ends were trimmed by 0 bases and 5 bases, with 12 bases remaining between them. The germline CDR1 and CDR2 sequences are SGHRS and YFSETQ. CDR3 size: 15 residues.

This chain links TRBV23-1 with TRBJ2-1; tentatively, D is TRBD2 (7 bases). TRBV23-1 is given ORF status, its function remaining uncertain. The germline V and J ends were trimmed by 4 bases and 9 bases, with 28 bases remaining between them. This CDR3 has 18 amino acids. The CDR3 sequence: CASSRAPRAGRGAGEQFF. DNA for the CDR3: TGCGCCAGCAGTCGGGCCCCCAGGGCGGGCCGGGGGGCGGGTGAGCAGTTCTTC.

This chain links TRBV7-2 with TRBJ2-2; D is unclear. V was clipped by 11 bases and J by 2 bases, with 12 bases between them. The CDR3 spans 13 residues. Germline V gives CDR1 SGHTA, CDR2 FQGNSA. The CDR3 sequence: CALGSGNTGELFF. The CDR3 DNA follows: TGTGCCCTCGGCAGTGGAAACACCGGGGAGCTGTTTTTT.

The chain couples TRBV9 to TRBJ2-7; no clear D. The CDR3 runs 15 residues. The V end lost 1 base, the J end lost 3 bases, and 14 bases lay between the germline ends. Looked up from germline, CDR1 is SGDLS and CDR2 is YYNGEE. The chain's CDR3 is CASSVTSRSDYEQYF. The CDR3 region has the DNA TGTGCCAGCAGCGTAACCTCCAGGAGTGACTACGAGCAGTACTTC. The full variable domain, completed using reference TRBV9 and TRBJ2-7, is DSGVTQTPKHLITATGQRVTLRCSPRSGDLSVYWYQQSLDQGLQFLIQYYNGEERAKGNILERFSAQQFPDLHSELNLSSLELGDSALYFCASSVTSRSDYEQYFGPGTRLTVT.